This entry lists 20 T cell receptor beta chains sequenced from one sample in a study of blood T cell repertoires in COVID-19. Clones were read by immunoSEQ multiplex PCR, and TCRdb kept only the in-frame ones, dropping some. The table lists 150,000 or so clones, 65% to 85% of them singletons, with under 15% in the top ten. The specimen was PBMCs or T cells enriched from blood (not recorded which). The receptors were sampled from a woman aged 55-69 years who had recovered from COVID-19.

The chain has TRBV6-6 and TRBJ2-2, with D possibly matching TRBD1 (6 bases). There are 15 residues in the CDR3. CDR1 is MNHNY and CDR2 is SVGAGI in the germline V gene (reference sequence). V was clipped by 4 bases and J by 3 bases, with 12 bases between them. The CDR3 DNA reads as TGTGCCAGCAGTTCAACAGGGTTGCACACCGGGGAGCTGTTTTTT. Amino acid sequence: CASSSTGLHTGELFF.

The chain uses TRBV12-5 and TRBJ1-6, with 7 nucleotides matching TRBD1. Germline V gene sequence: CDR1 LGHNT, CDR2 FRNRAP. The CDR3 is 14 amino acids. The V and J ends lost 0 bases and 9 bases, in that order; junction bases with no gene match: 2. The CDR3 sequence: CASGLVAGGSPLHF. The DNA for the CDR3 is TGTGCTAGTGGTTTGGTAGCAGGGGGTTCACCCCTCCACTTT. The full variable domain, its missing parts supplied by reference TRBV12-5 and TRBJ1-6, is DARVTQTPRHKVTEMGQEVTMRCQPILGHNTVFWYRQTMMQGLELLAYFRNRAPLDDSGMPKDRFSAEMPDATLATLKIQPSEPRDSAVYFCASGLVAGGSPLHFGNGTRLTVT.

The chain joins TRBV28 to TRBJ2-3; 11 nucleotides agree with TRBD2. The V segment lost 6 bases and the J segment 4 bases; nucleotides outside the gene matches: 6. From germline, CDR1 is MDHEN and CDR2 SYDVKM. The CDR3 loop spans 15 amino acids. The DNA of the CDR3 is TGTGCCAGCAGCTGGGGACTAGCGGACCCAGATACGCAGTATTTT. The encoded protein is CASSWGLADPDTQYF.

This clone has a single count. The chain couples TRBV7-9 to TRBJ1-1, with D possibly being TRBD1 (5 bases). Deletions cut 8 bases from V and 4 bases from J, with 20 bases between. This CDR3 region has 15 residues. Germline values: CDR1 SEHNR, CDR2 FQNEAQ (reference sequence). CDR3: CASDSGRFRVTEAFF. In nucleotides, the CDR3 is TGTGCCAGCGACTCTGGGCGGTTCAGGGTCACTGAAGCTTTCTTT.

The chain carries TRBV5-8 and TRBJ1-2; 7 nucleotides agree with TRBD1. V gave up 4 bases and J gave up 4 bases; unmatched junction bases: 10. Per germline, CDR1 SGHTS and CDR2 YDEGEE. This CDR3 region has 15 residues. The CDR3 nucleotides are TGTGCCAGCAGCCGCGGGACAGAGCCCGGCTATGGCTACACCTTC. Translated: CASSRGTEPGYGYTF.

The chain joins TRBV19 to TRBJ1-6, with 7 bases matching TRBD1. V dropped 6 bases and J dropped 8; count of bases not matched to a gene: 10. This CDR3 is 15 amino acids long. Per germline, CDR1 LNHDA and CDR2 SQIVND (reference sequence). The chain's CDR3 is CASRAYRGGDSPLHF. The CDR3 DNA reads as TGTGCCAGTAGAGCGTACAGGGGAGGTGATTCACCCCTCCACTTT.

The chain joins TRBV18 to TRBJ2-3; D is undetermined. The V gene lost 3 bases and the J gene lost 1 base, with 5 bases spanning the gap. Germline V gene sequence: CDR1 KGHSH, CDR2 LQKENI. This CDR3 has 13 residues. Here the CDR3 DNA reads TGTGCCAGCTCACCGGCCGGCACAGATACGCAGTATTTT. It translates to CASSPAGTDTQYF. Together with reference TRBV18 and TRBJ2-3, the CDR3 gives the full variable domain: NAGVMQNPRHLVRRRGQEARLRCSPMKGHSHVYWYRQLPEEGLKFMVYLQKENIIDESGMPKERFSAEFPKEGPSILRIQQVVRGDSAAYFCASSPAGTDTQYFGPGTRLTVL.

The V call is TRBV5-5, the J call TRBJ2-2; 7 bases line up with TRBD1. With 4 bases clipped from V and 0 bases from J, the junction kept 3 bases outside the gene matches. Germline V gene data show CDR1 as SGHKS and CDR2 as YYEKEE (reference sequence). This CDR3 contains 15 residues. The CDR3 loop reads CASSRQGPNTGELFF. In DNA, the CDR3 is TGTGCCAGCAGCCGACAGGGACCGAACACCGGGGAGCTGTTTTTT.

The chain is built from TRBV19 and TRBJ1-1; 7 bases line up with TRBD1. Per the germline V gene, CDR1 is LNHDA and CDR2 is SQIVND (reference sequence). The CDR3 covers 15 residues. V lost 6 bases and J lost 1; bases outside the gene matches: 8. The CDR3 DNA is TGTGCCAGTAGAACTAAGGGGACAGCGAACACTGAAGCTTTCTTT. Translating gives CASRTKGTANTEAFF.

This clone was seen a few times. The chain links TRBV5-1 to TRBJ1-1; perhaps TRBD1 as D (6 bases). The CDR3 totals 14 residues. Per germline, CDR1 SGHRS and CDR2 YFSETQ. V was cut by 7 bases and J by 4 bases, with 17 bases left in between. Here the CDR3 DNA reads TGCGCCAGCGGAGACAGGACAGCGGCCACTGAAGCTTTCTTT. Translating it yields CASGDRTAATEAFF.

This clone was seen a handful of times. The rearrangement joins TRBV7-9 to TRBJ2-1; D perhaps matches TRBD2 (6 bases). The CDR3 runs to 14 residues. Germline CDR1 and CDR2: SEHNR and FQNEAQ (reference sequence). V lost 3 bases, J lost 7 bases, and 13 bases lay in between. The CDR3 region has the DNA TGTGCCAGCAGCTTGTCCGGGACTCGTAATGAGCAGTTCTTC. It translates to CASSLSGTRNEQFF.

V and J are TRBV6-6 and TRBJ2-7, with D perhaps TRBD1 (6 bases). In germline, CDR1 is MNHNY, CDR2 SVGAGI (reference sequence). The CDR3 has 14 residues. Trimming took off 6 bases at V and 0 bases at J, with 12 bases between the two ends. CDR3 DNA sequence: TGTGCCAGCAGCCCAGGGGCTAGCTCCTACGAGCAGTACTTC. Amino acid sequence: CASSPGASSYEQYF.

This clone has just one count. The J gene is TRBJ2-5, the V gene TRBV24-1, with 8 bases fitting TRBD1. V was pared by 0 bases and J by 4 bases, with 3 bases of the junction left unmatched. Per the germline V gene, CDR1 is KGHDR and CDR2 is SFDVKD. The CDR3 is 15 amino acids. Written as DNA, the CDR3 is TGTGCCACCAGTGATTTGACAGGGGGAGTAGAGACCCAGTACTTC. Its protein is CATSDLTGGVETQYF.

This chain uses TRBV7-2 with TRBJ2-7; TRBD1 agrees at 10 bases. CDR3 size: 14 residues. With 5 bases clipped from V and 4 bases from J, the junction kept 5 bases outside the gene matches. CDR1 and CDR2 (germline): SGHTA, FQGNSA. CDR3 coding DNA: TGTGCCAGCAGCGCTGGGACAGGGGCGTACGAGCAGTACTTC. Its translation: CASSAGTGAYEQYF.

V and J are TRBV7-3 and TRBJ2-1; 11 bases are a match to TRBD2. V was pared by 5 bases and J by 6 bases, with 9 bases of the junction left unmatched. Germline CDR1 reads SGHTA; CDR2 reads FQGTGA. CDR3 length: 16 residues. The CDR3 DNA reads TGTGCCAGCAGCCCCCGCGCGGGACTAGCGGCCAATGAGCAGTTCTTC. This encodes CASSPRAGLAANEQFF.

The genes are TRBV5-1 and TRBJ2-1; D uncertain. CDR1 is SGHRS and CDR2 is YFSETQ in the germline V gene. The CDR3 is 14 residues long. With 4 bases removed from V and 6 bases from J, the gap between germline ends came to 14 bases. The chain's CDR3 is CASSGEVKLNEQFF. DNA of the CDR3: TGCGCCAGCAGCGGCGAGGTAAAACTCAATGAGCAGTTCTTC. Combining the CDR3 with reference TRBV5-1 and TRBJ2-1 gives the whole variable domain KAGVTQTPRYLIKTRGQQVTLSCSPISGHRSVSWYQQTPGQGLQFLFEYFSETQRNKGNFPGRFSGRQFSNSRSEMNVSTLELGDSALYLCASSGEVKLNEQFFGPGTRLTVL.

V gene TRBV29-1 combines with J gene TRBJ2-1, with D tentatively TRBD1 (6 bases). CDR3 length: 14 amino acids. Trimming stripped 3 bases from V and 4 bases from J, with 13 bases between. Germline CDR1 is SQVTM and CDR2 is ANQGSEA. CDR3 DNA sequence: TGCAGCGTTGACGGGGACAAGGGTTACAATGAGCAGTTCTTC. Protein product: CSVDGDKGYNEQFF.

The sample holds a few counts of this clone. This rearrangement joins TRBV7-3 to TRBJ2-1; TRBD2 aligns across 15 bases. The CDR3 spans 17 residues. Germline V lookup: CDR1 SGHTA, CDR2 FQGTGA. V was pared by 5 bases and J by 7 bases, with 9 bases of the junction left unmatched. In DNA, the CDR3 is TGTGCCAGCAGCAGCTCCGGTGGGACTAGCGGGAGGAATGAGCAGTTCTTC. It translates to CASSSSGGTSGRNEQFF.

This clone is a singleton in its sample. This chain joins TRBV19 and TRBJ1-4, with TRBD1 matching over 9 bases. The V segment lost 4 bases and the J segment 4 bases; nucleotides outside the gene matches: 10. CDR3 size: 17 residues. Germline loops: CDR1 LNHDA, CDR2 SQIVND (reference sequence). The CDR3 region is CASSKRDRAGGNEKLFF. The CDR3, as DNA: TGTGCCAGTAGTAAAAGGGACAGGGCCGGAGGTAATGAAAAACTGTTTTTT.

The CDR3: CASSFGGGAYEQYF. The CDR3 DNA sequence: TGTGCCAGCAGTTTTGGTGGGGGGGCTTACGAGCAGTACTTC. The gene calls are TRBV27 and TRBJ2-7; the D gene is possibly TRBD2 (7 bases). V was clipped by 3 bases and J by 4 bases, with 13 bases between them. The CDR3 is 14 residues long. Germline V gene lookup returns CDR1 MNHEY and CDR2 SMNVEV (reference sequence).